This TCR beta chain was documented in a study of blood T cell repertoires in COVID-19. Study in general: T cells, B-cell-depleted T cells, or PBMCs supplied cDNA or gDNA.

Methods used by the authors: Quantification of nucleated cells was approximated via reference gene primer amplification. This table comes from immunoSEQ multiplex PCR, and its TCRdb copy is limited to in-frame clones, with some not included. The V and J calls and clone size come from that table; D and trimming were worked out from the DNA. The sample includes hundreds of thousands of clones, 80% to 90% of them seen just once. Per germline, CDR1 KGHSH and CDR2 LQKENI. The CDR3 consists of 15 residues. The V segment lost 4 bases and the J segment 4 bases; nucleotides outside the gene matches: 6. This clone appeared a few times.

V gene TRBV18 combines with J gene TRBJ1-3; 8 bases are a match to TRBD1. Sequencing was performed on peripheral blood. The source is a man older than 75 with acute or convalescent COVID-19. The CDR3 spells CASSLDRGGGNTIYF. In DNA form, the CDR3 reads TGTGCCAGCTCACTAGACAGGGGAGGCGGAAACACCATATATTTT.